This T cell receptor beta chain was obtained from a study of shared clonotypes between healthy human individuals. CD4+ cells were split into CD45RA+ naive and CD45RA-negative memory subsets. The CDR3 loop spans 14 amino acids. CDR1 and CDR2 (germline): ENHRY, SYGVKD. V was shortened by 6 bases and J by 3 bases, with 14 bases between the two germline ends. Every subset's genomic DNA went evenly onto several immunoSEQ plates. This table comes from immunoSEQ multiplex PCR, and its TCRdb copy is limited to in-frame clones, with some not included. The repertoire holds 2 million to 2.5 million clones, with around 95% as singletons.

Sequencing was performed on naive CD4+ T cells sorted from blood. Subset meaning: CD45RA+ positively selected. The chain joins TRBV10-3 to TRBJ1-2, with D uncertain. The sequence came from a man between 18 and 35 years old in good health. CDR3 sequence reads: CAISPDGVDYGYTF. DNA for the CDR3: TGTGCCATCAGCCCGGATGGGGTTGACTATGGCTACACCTTC.